The table lists the clone carrying this T cell receptor beta chain with a count of one. The CDR3 covers 13 residues. Trimming pared 5 bases from V and 3 bases from J, leaving 11 bases between. The V gene's germline CDR1 is SGHVS and CDR2 FQNEAQ. Measured with immunoSEQ multiplex PCR; TCRdb has only the in-frame clones, and not every one. The table lists hundreds of thousands of clones, around 87% of them singletons. The data originate from a study of shared T cell receptors in the human thymus. These data were likewise used in another study, on human thymus T cells. That work states: Corrective cardiac surgery supplied the resected thymus tissue. Unrelated individuals reportedly shared highly overlapping thymic TCR repertoires.

This clonotype originated in a boy younger than two with a congenital heart defect. The gene calls are TRBV7-8 and TRBJ2-7; a weak D match, TRBD1 (6 bases). The sequenced material came from thymocytes. CDR3 amino acids: CASSQGQLYEQYF. CDR3 DNA sequence: TGTGCCAGCAGCCAAGGACAGCTCTACGAGCAGTACTTC.